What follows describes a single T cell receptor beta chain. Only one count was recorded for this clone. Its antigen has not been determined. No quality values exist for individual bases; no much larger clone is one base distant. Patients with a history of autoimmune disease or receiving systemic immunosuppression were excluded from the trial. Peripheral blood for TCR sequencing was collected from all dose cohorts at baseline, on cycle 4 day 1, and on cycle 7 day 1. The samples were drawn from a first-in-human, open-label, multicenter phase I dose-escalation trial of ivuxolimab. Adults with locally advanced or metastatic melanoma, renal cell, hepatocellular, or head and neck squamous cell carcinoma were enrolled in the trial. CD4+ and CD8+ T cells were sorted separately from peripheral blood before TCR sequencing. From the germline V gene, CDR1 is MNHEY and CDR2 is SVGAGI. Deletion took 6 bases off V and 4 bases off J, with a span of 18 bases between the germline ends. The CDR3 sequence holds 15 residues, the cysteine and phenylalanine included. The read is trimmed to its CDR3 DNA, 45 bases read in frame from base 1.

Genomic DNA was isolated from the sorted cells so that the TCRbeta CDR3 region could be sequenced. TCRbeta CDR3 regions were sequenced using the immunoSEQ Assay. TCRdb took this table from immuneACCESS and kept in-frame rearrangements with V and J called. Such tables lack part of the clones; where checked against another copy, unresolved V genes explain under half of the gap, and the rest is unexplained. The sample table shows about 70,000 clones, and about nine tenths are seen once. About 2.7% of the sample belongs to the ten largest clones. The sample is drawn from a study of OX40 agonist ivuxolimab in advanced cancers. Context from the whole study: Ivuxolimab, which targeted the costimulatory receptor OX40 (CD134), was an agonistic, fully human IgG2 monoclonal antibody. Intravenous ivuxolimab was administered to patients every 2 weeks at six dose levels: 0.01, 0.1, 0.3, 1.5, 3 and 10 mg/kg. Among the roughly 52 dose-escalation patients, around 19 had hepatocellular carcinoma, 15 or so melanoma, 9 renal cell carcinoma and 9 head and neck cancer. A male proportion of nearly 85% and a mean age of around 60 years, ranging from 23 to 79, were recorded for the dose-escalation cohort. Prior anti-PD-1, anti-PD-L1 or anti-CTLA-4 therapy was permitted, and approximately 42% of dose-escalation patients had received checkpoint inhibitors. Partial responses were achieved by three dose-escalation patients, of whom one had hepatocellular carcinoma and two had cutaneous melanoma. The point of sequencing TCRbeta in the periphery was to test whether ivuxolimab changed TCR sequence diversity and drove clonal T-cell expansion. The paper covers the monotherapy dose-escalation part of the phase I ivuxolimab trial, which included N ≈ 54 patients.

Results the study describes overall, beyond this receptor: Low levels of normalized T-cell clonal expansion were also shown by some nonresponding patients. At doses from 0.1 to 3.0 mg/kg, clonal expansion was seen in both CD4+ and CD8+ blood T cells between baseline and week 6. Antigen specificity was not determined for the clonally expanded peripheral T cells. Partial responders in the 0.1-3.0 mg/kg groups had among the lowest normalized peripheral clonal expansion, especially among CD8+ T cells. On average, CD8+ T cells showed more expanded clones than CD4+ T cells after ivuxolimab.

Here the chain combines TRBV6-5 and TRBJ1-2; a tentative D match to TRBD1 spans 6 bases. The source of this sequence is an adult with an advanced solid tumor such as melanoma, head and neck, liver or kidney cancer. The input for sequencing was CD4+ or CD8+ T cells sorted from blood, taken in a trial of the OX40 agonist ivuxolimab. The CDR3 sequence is CASRTLLRTVYGYTF. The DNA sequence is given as TGTGCCAGCAGGACCCTATTACGGACAGTCTATGGCTACACCTTC.